The rows below give T cell receptor beta chains drawn from one sample of a study of radiotherapy plus CTLA-4 blockade in lung cancer. The method was immunoSEQ multiplex PCR; TCRdb's version includes in-frame clones alone and lacks a portion of them. Seen here are more than 90,000 clones, 85% to 90% observed once, and the top ten hold 4.5% to 6%. The sample was peripheral blood, taken from a patient treated with radiotherapy plus ipilimumab. These TCRs come from a human donor with non-small cell lung cancer that progressed on radiotherapy plus ipilimumab. Each CDR3 is given with its conserved first and last residue. The D gene is left open where the match is weak. Size is stated for part of the rows, as once, few or many counts, or as a class when the clone is expanded.

j_call: TRBJ1-1
v_call: TRBV19
clone_size: -
d_call: -
cdr3_nt: TGTGCCAGTAGTAGTTCCCGAAGGGCTTTCTTT
cdr3_aa: CASSSSRRAFF

j_call: TRBJ2-7
v_call: TRBV19
clone_size: -
d_call: -
cdr3_nt: TGTGCCAGTAGTATCGCGGGGACCGGGCCTGACGAGCAGTACTTC
cdr3_aa: CASSIAGTGPDEQYF

j_call: TRBJ2-7
v_call: TRBV29-1
clone_size: once
d_call: TRBD2
cdr3_nt: TGCAGCGTTGAAGTCCCGGGAGGCCCGACCTACGAGCAGTACTTC
cdr3_aa: CSVEVPGGPTYEQYF

j_call: TRBJ1-5
v_call: TRBV6-1
clone_size: -
d_call: -
cdr3_nt: TGTGCCAGCAGCGAAATCCCTGTTGGGGGGGTAAATAGCAATCAGCCCCAGCATTTT
cdr3_aa: CASSEIPVGGVNSNQPQHF

j_call: TRBJ2-2
v_call: TRBV5-1
clone_size: -
d_call: -
cdr3_nt: TGCGCCAGCAGCGTAAGGGTGGGTGCCGGGGAGCTGTTTTTT
cdr3_aa: CASSVRVGAGELFF

j_call: TRBJ2-2
v_call: TRBV11-2
clone_size: once
d_call: TRBD2
cdr3_nt: TGTGCCAGCAGCTTAGTGGCTAGCGGGAGGAAGATAACCGGGGAGCTGTTTTTT
cdr3_aa: CASSLVASGRKITGELFF

j_call: TRBJ1-5
v_call: TRBV18
clone_size: -
d_call: -
cdr3_nt: TGTGCCAGCTCACCCGCCCGCAGTTCGGAGCCCCAGCATTTT
cdr3_aa: CASSPARSSEPQHF

j_call: TRBJ2-5
v_call: TRBV7-9
clone_size: -
d_call: -
cdr3_nt: TGTGCCAGCAGCTGGAGGGGGTCCATCGTACAAGAGACCCAGTACTTC
cdr3_aa: CASSWRGSIVQETQYF

j_call: TRBJ2-3
v_call: TRBV5-4
clone_size: once
d_call: -
cdr3_nt: TGTGCCAGCAGCCAAGGCCTGGGCACAGATACGCAGTATTTT
cdr3_aa: CASSQGLGTDTQYF

j_call: TRBJ2-7
v_call: TRBV7-8
clone_size: -
d_call: TRBD2
cdr3_nt: TGTGCCAGCAGCCAAGGACTAGCGGACTCAGCCCACGAGCAGTACTTC
cdr3_aa: CASSQGLADSAHEQYF

j_call: TRBJ2-1
v_call: TRBV6-5
clone_size: -
d_call: -
cdr3_nt: TGTGCCAGCAGTCTCTGGACGGGCGACAATGAGCAGTTCTTC
cdr3_aa: CASSLWTGDNEQFF

j_call: TRBJ1-2
v_call: TRBV30
clone_size: -
d_call: -
cdr3_nt: TGTGCCTCATCCGGACCAACCACCTTC
cdr3_aa: CASSGPTTF

j_call: TRBJ1-5
v_call: TRBV15
clone_size: -
d_call: TRBD1
cdr3_nt: TGTGCCACTGCTGAGGGGGCGACGATCCAGCCCCAGCATTTT
cdr3_aa: CATAEGATIQPQHF

j_call: TRBJ2-3
v_call: TRBV30
clone_size: once
d_call: -
cdr3_nt: TGTGCCTGGAGTGAAGGTACCACAGATACGCAGTATTTT
cdr3_aa: CAWSEGTTDTQYF

j_call: TRBJ2-7
v_call: TRBV11-2
clone_size: -
d_call: -
cdr3_nt: TGTGCCAGCAGCCCCGAGTGGAGCGAGCAGTACTTC
cdr3_aa: CASSPEWSEQYF

j_call: TRBJ1-3
v_call: TRBV19
clone_size: -
d_call: -
cdr3_nt: TGTGCCAGTAGTCGGCTTGGAGGCTCTGGAAACACCATATATTTT
cdr3_aa: CASSRLGGSGNTIYF

j_call: TRBJ1-1
v_call: TRBV6-5
clone_size: -
d_call: -
cdr3_nt: TGTGCCAGCTCCTCTCCGGGGATGAACACTGAAGCTTTCTTT
cdr3_aa: CASSSPGMNTEAFF

j_call: TRBJ2-7
v_call: TRBV6-5
clone_size: -
d_call: -
cdr3_nt: TGTGCCAGCAGACCGTCAGGGGGGCCCTACGAGCAGTACTTC
cdr3_aa: CASRPSGGPYEQYF